This T cell receptor (beta chain) was sequenced during a study of T cell repertoires in cytomegalovirus infection. Study-wide context: Carrying CMV and the relevant HLA type showed in public TCR beta signatures.

The CDR3 has 11 amino acids. V gave up 6 bases and J gave up 7 bases, with 7 bases separating them. Each CDR3 protein gets one entry after TCRdb re-called the reads with MiXCR. The data hold hundreds of thousands of distinct CDR3 sequences, with around 30% observed a single time. The sample holds many counts of this clonotype. Its target is unknown. Study-wide findings and caveats: Dominating the ex vivo response were HLA-C-restricted CMV-specific TCR beta clonotypes. There were carriers of CMV plus the relevant HLA, and cumulative public TCR beta family frequency identified them.

The receptor comes from a human donor in good health (CMV status not recorded). Some clones in this sample may be carry-over from other donors' samples. The sequencing used cultured PBMCs, collected from culture after CMV antigen stimulation. The chain carries TRBV12-3 or TRBV12-4 and TRBJ2-1, with unresolved D. CDR3 sequence reads: CASSLINEQFF. The CDR3 DNA reads TGTGCCAGCAGCTTAATTAATGAGCAGTTCTTC.